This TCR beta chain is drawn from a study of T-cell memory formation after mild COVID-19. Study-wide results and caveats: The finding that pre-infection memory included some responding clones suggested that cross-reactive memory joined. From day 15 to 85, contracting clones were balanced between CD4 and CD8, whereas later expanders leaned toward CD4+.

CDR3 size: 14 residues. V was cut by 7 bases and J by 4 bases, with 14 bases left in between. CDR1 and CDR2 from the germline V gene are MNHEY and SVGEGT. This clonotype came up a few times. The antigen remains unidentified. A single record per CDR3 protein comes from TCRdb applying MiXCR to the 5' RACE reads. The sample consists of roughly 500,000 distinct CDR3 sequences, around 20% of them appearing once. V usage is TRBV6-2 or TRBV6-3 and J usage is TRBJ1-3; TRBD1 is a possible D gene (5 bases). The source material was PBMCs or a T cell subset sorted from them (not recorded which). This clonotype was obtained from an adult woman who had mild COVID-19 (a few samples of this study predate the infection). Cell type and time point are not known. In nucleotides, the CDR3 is TGTGCCAGCATCACCGGGACCGAGGGAAACACCATATATTTT. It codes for CASITGTEGNTIYF.